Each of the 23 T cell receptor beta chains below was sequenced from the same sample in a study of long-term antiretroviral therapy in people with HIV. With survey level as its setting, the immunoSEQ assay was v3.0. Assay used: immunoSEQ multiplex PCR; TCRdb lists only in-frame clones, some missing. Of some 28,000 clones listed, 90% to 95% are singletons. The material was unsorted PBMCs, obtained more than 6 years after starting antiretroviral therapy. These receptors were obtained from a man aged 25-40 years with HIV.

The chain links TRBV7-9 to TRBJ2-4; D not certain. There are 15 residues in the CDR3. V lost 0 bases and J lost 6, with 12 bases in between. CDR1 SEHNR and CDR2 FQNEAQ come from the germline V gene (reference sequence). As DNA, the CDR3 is TGTGCCAGCAGCTTAGCGTTATCAACAACAAACATTCAGTACTTC. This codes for CASSLALSTTNIQYF.

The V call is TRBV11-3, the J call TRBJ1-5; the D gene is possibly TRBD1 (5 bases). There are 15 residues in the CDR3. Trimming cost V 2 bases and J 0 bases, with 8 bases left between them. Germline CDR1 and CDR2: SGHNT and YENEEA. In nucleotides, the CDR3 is TGTGCCAGCAGCTTAACGGACAATAGCAATCAGCCCCAGCATTTT. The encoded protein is CASSLTDNSNQPQHF.

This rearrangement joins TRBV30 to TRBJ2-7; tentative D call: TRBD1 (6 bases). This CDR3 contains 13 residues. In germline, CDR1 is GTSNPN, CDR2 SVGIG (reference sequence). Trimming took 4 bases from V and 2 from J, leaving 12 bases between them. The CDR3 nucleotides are TGTGCCTGGACCAAGGACAGTACCTACGAGCAGTACTTC. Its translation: CAWTKDSTYEQYF.

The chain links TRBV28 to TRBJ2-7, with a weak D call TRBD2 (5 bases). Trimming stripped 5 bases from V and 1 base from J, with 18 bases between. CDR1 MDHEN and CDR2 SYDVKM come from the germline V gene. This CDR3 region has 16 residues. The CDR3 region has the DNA TGTGCCAGCAGTCCACACGTACCCCGAGGGTCCTACGAGCAGTACTTC. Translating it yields CASSPHVPRGSYEQYF.

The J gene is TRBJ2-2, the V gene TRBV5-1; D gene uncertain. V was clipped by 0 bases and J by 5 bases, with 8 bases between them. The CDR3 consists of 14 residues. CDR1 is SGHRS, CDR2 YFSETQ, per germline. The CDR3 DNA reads TGCGCCAGCAGCTTGGACGTGTCTACCGGGGAGCTGTTTTTT. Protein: CASSLDVSTGELFF.

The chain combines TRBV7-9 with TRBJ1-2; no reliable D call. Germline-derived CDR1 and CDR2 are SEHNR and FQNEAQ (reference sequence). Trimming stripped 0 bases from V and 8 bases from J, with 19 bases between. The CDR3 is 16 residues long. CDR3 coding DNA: TGTGCCAGCAGCTTAGCGGCCGGGCCTGCTGCTGACGGCTACACCTTC. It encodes CASSLAAGPAADGYTF.

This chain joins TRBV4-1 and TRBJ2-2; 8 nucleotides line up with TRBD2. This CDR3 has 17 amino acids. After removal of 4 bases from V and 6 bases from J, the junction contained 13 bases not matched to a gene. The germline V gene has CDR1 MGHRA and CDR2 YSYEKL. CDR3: CASSPHGAGGFSGELFF. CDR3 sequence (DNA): TGCGCCAGCAGCCCCCATGGGGCGGGAGGCTTCTCCGGGGAGCTGTTTTTT.

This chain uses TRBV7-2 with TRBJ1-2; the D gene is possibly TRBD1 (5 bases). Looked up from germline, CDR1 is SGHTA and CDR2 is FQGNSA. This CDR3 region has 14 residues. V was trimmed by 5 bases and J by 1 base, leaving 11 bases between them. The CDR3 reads CASSPRGVNYGYTF. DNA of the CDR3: TGTGCCAGCAGCCCTAGAGGGGTTAACTATGGCTACACCTTC.

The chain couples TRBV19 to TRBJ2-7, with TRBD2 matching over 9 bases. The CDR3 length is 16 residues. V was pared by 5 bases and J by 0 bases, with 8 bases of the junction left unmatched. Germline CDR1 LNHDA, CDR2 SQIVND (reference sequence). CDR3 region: CASSASSGGFSYEQYF. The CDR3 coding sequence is TGTGCCAGTAGTGCCAGCAGCGGGGGGTTCTCCTACGAGCAGTACTTC.

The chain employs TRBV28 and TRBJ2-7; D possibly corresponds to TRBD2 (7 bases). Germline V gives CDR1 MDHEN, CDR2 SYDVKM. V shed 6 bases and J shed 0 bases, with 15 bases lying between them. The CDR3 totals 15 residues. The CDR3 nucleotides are TGTGCCAGCAGCCGGGAGGCGGGGGCCTCCTACGAGCAGTACTTC. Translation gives CASSREAGASYEQYF. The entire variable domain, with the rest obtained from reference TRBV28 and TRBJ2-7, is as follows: DVKVTQSSRYLVKRTGEKVFLECVQDMDHENMFWYRQDPGLGLRLIYFSYDVKMKEKGDIPEGYSVSREKKERFSLILESASTNQTSMYLCASSREAGASYEQYFGPGTRLTVT.

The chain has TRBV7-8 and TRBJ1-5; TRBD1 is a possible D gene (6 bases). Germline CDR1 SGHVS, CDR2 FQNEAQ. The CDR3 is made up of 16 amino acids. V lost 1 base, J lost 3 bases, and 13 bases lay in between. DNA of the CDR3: TGTGCCAGCAGCTTAGTACAGGGCTCTATCAATCAGCCCCAGCATTTT. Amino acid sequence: CASSLVQGSINQPQHF.

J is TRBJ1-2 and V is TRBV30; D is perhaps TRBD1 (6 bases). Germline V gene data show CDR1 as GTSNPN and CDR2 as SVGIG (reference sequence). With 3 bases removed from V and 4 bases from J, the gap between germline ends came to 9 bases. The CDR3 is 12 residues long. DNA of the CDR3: TGTGCCTGGAGGAGGGACACCTATGGCTACACCTTC. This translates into CAWRRDTYGYTF. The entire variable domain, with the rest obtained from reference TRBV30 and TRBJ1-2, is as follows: SQTIHQWPATLVQPVGSPLSLECTVEGTSNPNLYWYRQAAGRGLQLLFYSVGIGQISSEVPQNLSASRPQDRQFILSSKKLLLSDSGFYLCAWRRDTYGYTFGSGTRLTVV.

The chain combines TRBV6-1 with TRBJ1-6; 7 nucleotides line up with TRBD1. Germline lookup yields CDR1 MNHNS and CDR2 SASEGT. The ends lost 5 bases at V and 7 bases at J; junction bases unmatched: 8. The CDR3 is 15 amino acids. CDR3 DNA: TGTGCCAGCAGTCGACAGGGAACAGGGAATTCACCCCTCCACTTT. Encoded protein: CASSRQGTGNSPLHF.

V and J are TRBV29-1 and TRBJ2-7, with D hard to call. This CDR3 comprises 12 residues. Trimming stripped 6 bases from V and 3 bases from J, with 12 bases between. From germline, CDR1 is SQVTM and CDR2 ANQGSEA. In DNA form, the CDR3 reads TGCAGCGTCCGTGGAGACGACTACGAGCAGTACTTC. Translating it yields CSVRGDDYEQYF.

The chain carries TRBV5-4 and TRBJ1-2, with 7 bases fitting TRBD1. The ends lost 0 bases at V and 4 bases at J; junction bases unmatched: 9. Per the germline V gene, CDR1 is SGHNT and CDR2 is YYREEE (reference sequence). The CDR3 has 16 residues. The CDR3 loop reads CASSLARDSHIYGYTF. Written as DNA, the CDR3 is TGTGCCAGCAGCTTGGCCAGGGACAGCCACATCTATGGCTACACCTTC. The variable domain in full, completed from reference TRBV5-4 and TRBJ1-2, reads ETGVTQSPTHLIKTRGQQVTLRCSSQSGHNTVSWYQQALGQGPQFIFQYYREEENGRGNFPPRFSGLQFPNYSSELNVNALELDDSALYLCASSLARDSHIYGYTFGSGTRLTVV.

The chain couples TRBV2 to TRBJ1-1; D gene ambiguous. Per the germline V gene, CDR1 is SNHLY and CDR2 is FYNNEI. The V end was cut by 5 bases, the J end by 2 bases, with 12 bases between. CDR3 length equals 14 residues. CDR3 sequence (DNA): TGTGCCAGCAGTATCGGACGGATAAACACTGAAGCTTTCTTT. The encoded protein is CASSIGRINTEAFF.

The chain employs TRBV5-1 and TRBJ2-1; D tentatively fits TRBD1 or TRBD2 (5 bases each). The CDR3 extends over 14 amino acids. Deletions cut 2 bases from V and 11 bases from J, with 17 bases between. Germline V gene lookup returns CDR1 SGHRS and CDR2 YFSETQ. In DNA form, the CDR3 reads TGCGCCAGCAGCTTTGGGACCGGAGTCAGGAAGCAGTTCTTC. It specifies CASSFGTGVRKQFF.

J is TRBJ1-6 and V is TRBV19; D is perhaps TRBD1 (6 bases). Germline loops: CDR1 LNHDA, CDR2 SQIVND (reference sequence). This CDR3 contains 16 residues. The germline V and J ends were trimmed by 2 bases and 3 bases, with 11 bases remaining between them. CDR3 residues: CASSIRGPRYNSPLHF. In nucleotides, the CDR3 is TGTGCCAGTAGTATACGGGGGCCACGCTATAATTCACCCCTCCACTTT.

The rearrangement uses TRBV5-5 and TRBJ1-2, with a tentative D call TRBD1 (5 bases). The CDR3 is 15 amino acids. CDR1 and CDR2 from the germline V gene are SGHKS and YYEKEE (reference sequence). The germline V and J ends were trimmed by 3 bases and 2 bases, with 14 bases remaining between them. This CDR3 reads CASSSRDYSNYGYTF. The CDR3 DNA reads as TGTGCCAGCAGCTCCCGGGACTACTCCAACTATGGCTACACCTTC.

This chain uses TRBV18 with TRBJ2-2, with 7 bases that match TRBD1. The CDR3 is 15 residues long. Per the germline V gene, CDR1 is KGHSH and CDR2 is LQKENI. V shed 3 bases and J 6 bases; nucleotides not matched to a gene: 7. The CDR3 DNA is TGTGCCAGCTCACCGCTACAGGGGACACCCGGGGAGCTGTTTTTT. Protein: CASSPLQGTPGELFF. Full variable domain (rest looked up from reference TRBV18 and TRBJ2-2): NAGVMQNPRHLVRRRGQEARLRCSPMKGHSHVYWYRQLPEEGLKFMVYLQKENIIDESGMPKERFSAEFPKEGPSILRIQQVVRGDSAAYFCASSPLQGTPGELFFGEGSRLTVL.

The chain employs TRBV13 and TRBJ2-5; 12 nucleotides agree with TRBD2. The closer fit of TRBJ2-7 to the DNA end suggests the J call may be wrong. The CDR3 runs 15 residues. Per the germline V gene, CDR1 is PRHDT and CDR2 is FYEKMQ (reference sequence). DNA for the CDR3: TGTGCCAGCAGCTCCCCTAGCGGGGGGGCCTACGAGCAGTACTTC. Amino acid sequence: CASSSPSGGAYEQYF.

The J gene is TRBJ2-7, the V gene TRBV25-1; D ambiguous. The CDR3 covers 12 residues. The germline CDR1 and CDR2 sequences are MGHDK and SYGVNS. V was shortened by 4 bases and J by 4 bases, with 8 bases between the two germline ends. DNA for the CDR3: TGTGCCAGCAGTGGCTATACATACGAGCAGTACTTC. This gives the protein CASSGYTYEQYF.

In nucleotides, the CDR3 is TGTGCCACCAGCAGAGGAACCTTAGCGGGAGATAGGTCCGGGGAGCTGTTTTTT. Translating it yields CATSRGTLAGDRSGELFF. The genes are TRBV15 and TRBJ2-2; 9 positions match TRBD2. The V gene's germline CDR1 is LNHNV and CDR2 YYDKDF (reference sequence). The CDR3 loop spans 18 amino acids. V trimming: 1 base; J trimming: 6 bases; junction bases outside the gene matches: 12. Full variable domain (remainder filled in from reference TRBV15 and TRBJ2-2): DAMVIQNPRYQVTQFGKPVTLSCSQTLNHNVMYWYQQKSSQAPKLLFHYYDKDFNNEADTPDNFQSRRPNTSFCFLDIRSPGLGDTAMYLCATSRGTLAGDRSGELFFGEGSRLTVL.